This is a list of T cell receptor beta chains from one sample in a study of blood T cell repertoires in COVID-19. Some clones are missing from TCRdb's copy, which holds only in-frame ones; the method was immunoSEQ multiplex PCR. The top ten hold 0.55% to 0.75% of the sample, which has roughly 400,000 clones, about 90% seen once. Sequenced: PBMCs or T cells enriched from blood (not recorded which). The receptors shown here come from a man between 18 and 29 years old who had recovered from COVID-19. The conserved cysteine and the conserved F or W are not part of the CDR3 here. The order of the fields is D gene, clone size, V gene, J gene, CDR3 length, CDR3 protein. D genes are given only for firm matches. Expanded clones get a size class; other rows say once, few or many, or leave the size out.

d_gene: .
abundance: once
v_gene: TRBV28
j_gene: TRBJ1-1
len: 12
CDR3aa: ASSLSRRDTEAF

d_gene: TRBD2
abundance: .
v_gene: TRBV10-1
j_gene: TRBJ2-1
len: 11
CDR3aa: ASGPSGINEQF

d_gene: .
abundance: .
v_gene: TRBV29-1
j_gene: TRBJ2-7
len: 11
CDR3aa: SVEQGRSYEQY

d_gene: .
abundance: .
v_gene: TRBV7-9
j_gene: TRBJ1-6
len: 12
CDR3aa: ASSLFTDNSPLH

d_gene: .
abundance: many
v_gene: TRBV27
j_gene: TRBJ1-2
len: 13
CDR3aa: ASSLSGSANYGYT

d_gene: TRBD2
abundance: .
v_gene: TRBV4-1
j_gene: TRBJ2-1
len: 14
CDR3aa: ASSLGASGTDNEQF

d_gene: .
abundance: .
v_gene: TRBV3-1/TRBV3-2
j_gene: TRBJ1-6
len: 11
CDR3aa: ASSRTDNSPLH

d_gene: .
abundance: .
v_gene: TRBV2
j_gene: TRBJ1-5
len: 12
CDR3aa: ASMGRDSNQPQH

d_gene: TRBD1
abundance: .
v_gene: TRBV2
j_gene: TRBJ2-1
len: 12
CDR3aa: ASQGDRHYNEQF

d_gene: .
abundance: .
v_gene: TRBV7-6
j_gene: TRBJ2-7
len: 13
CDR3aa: ASSLEQGIRYEQY

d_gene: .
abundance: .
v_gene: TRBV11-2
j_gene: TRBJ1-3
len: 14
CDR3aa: ASSLDGTYIGNTIY

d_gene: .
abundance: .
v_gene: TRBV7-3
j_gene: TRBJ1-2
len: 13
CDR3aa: ASSLGGQDNYGYT

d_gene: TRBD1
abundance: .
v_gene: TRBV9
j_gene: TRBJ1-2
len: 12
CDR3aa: ASSESRGHGGYT

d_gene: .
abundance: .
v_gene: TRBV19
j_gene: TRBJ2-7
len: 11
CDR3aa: ASSTGKSYEQY

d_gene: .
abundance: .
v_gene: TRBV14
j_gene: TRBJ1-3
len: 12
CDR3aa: ASSQDSSGNTIY

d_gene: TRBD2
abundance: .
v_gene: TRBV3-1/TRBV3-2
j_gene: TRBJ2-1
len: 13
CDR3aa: ASSHMPSGGNEQF

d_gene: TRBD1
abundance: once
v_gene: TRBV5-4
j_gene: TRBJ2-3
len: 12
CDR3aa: ASTGTASTDTQY

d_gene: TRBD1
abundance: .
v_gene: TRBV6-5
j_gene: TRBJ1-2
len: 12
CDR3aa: ASSRGQGPYGYT

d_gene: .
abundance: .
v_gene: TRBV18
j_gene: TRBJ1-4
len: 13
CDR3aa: ASSPRDTLSEKLF

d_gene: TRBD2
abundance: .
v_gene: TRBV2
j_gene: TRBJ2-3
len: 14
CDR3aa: ATGTSGSLSTDTQY

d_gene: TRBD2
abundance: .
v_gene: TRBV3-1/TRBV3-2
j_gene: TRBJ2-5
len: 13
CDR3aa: ASSLTSGTQETQY

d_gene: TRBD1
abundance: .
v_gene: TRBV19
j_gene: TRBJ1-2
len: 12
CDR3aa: ASSPGQGTYGYT

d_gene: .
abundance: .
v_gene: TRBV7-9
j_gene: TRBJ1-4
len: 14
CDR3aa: ASSLRGGREDEKLF

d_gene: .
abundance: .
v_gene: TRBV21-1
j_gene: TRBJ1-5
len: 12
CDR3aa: ASSKDSEHQPQH

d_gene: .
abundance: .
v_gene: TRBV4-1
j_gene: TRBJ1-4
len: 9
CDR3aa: ASGDRPILF

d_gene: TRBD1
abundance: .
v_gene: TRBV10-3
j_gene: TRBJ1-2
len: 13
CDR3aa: AITGTASVRNGYT

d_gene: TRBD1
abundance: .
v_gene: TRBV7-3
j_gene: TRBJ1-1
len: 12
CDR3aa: ASSFGTGGTEAF

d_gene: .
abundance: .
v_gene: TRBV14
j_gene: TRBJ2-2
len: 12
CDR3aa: ASSQLRVTGELF

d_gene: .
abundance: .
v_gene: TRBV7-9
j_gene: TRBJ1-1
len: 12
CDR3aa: ASSLVGADTEAF

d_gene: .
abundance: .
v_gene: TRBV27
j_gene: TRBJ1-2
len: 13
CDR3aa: ASSLIIGGYYGYT

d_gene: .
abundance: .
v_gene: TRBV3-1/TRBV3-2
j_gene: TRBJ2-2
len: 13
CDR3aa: ASSLGPANTGELF

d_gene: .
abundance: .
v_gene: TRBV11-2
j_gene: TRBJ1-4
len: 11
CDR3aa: ASSPLSDEKLF

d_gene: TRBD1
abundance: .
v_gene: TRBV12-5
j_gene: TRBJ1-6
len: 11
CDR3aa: ASGAGGNSPLH

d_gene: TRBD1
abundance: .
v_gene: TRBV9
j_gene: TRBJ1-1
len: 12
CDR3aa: ASSVTGGNTEAF

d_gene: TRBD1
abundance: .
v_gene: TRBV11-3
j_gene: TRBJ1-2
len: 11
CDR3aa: ASTLGQGRGYT

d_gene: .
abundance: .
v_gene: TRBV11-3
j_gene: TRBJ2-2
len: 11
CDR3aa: ASSLRGVGELF

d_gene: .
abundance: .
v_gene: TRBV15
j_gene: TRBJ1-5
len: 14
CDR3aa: ATSRTADYSNQPQH

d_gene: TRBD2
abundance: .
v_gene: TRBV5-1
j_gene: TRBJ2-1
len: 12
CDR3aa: ASSLGAGRDEQF

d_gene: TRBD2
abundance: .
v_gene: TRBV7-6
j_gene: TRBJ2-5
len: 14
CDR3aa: ASSLQLAGGQETQY

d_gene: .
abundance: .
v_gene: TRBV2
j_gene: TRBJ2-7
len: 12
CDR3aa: ASYRERPTYEQY

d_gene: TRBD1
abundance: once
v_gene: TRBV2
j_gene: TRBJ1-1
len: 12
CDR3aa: VSSEGQGYTEAF

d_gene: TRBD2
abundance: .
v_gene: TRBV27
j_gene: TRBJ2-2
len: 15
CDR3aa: ASSNYLGLAGKGELF

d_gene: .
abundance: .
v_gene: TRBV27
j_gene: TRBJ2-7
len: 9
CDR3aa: ASSFSYEQY

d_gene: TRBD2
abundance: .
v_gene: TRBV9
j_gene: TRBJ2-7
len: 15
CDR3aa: ASSVAPSAGGSYEQY

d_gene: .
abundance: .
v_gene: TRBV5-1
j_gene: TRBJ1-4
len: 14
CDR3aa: ASSFGTGLANEKLF

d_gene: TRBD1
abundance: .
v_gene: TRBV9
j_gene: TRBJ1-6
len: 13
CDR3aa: ASSAPGQGVSPLH

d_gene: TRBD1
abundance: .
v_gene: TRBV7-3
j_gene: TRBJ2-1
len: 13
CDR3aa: ASSFSRTGNNEQF

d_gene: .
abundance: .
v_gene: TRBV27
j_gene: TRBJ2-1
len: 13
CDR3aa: ASSLSSAAVNEQF

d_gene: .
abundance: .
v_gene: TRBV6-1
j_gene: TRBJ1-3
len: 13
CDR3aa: ASSEMGREGNTIY

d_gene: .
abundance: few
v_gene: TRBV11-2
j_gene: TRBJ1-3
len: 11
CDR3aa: ASSVSQGNTIY

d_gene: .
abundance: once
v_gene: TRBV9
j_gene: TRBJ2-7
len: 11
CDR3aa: ASSVSDSYEQY

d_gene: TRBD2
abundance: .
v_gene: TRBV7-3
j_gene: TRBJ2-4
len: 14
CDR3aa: ASSFTSGLAKNIQY